The source of this T cell receptor (beta chain) is a study of blood T cell repertoires in COVID-19. The assay was immunoSEQ multiplex PCR, and TCRdb's table has in-frame clones only and misses some. The repertoire consists of 270,000 or so clones, with approximately 85% occurring once and the leading ten covering just over 6.5%. The CDR3 extends over 15 amino acids. Germline V gene sequence: CDR1 LNHNV, CDR2 YYDKDF (reference sequence). V was trimmed by 0 bases and J by 5 bases, leaving 13 bases between them. This clone was recorded once. The source of this sequence is a woman in her forties or fifties who had been exposed to COVID-19. The chain couples TRBV15 to TRBJ1-1; D is perhaps TRBD1 (5 bases). Source material: PBMCs or T cells enriched from blood (not recorded which). DNA of the CDR3: TGTGCCACCAGCAGAGATATACAGGAGGGGACTGAAGCTTTCTTT. Its protein product is CATSRDIQEGTEAFF.